This TCR beta chain was identified during a study of T-cell memory formation after mild COVID-19. About this clonotype itself: Its target is unknown.

Whole-study results and caveats: Pre-infection memory showed some responding clones, and this suggested that cross-reactive memory joined. Clones shrinking between day 15 and 85 showed a balanced CD4/CD8 split, and those that grew later tilted toward CD4+.

It was 5'RACE with constant-segment primers that produced the TCR alpha and TCR beta cDNA libraries, which carried sample barcodes and UMIs. TCRdb analysed the 5' RACE reads with MiXCR anew, one entry per CDR3 protein. The sample contains 300,000 to 400,000 distinct CDR3 sequences, around 27% of which appear only once. This clonotype originated in an adult woman who had mild COVID-19 (a few samples of this study predate the infection). Cell type and time point are not known. What was sequenced was PBMCs or a T cell subset sorted from them (not recorded which).

CDR3 in amino acids: CASSSPGPNYQETQYF. As DNA, the CDR3 is TGTGCCAGCAGCTCCCCAGGACCGAATTACCAAGAGACCCAGTACTTC. This chain connects TRBV7-2 to TRBJ2-5; D gene unclear. Per the germline V gene, CDR1 is SGHTA and CDR2 is FQGNSA. The CDR3 is 16 amino acids. V shed 4 bases and J shed 0 bases, with 15 bases lying between them.